Listed here are 29 T cell receptor beta chains from one sample, sequenced in a study of early stage breast cancer tumors. Only in-frame clones appear in the TCRdb table, and some are missing; sequencing was by immunoSEQ multiplex PCR. Counted here are roughly 56,000 clones, 65% to 80% occurring once; the ten biggest clones make up roughly 3.4%. What was sequenced was blood. The receptors here all came from a person under 45 with breast cancer.

The table lists this clone with a few counts. This chain connects TRBV4-1 to TRBJ2-7; possible D gene TRBD2, 6 bases. Looked up from germline, CDR1 is MGHRA and CDR2 is YSYEKL. Trimming stripped 0 bases from V and 7 bases from J, with 10 bases between. There are 13 residues in the CDR3. CDR3 bases: TGCGCCAGCAGCCAAGATCGGGGGTGGGAGCAGTACTTC. Translation: CASSQDRGWEQYF.

This chain uses TRBV5-8 with TRBJ1-5; D not certain. V lost 3 bases and J lost 0, with 10 bases in between. CDR3 length: 15 amino acids. Germline V lookup: CDR1 SGHTS, CDR2 YDEGEE. CDR3 DNA: TGTGCCAGCAGCTGGAGCCGTTATAGCAATCAGCCCCAGCATTTT. Translated, it gives CASSWSRYSNQPQHF.

The CDR3 DNA is TGCGCCAGCAGCTTGGTAACAGGCGGAGTCCCTGGGGCCAACGTCCTGACTTTC. Translated: CASSLVTGGVPGANVLTF. V and J are TRBV5-1 and TRBJ2-6; D perhaps matches TRBD1 (5 bases). V was cut by 0 bases and J by 2 bases, with 15 bases left in between. The CDR3 runs 18 residues. Germline V gene lookup returns CDR1 SGHRS and CDR2 YFSETQ.

This clone has only a few counts. The J gene is TRBJ2-7, the V gene TRBV4-2, with 7 bases identical to TRBD1. The CDR3 has 14 amino acids. Germline values: CDR1 LGHNA, CDR2 YNFKEQ. J gave up 0 bases and V 4 bases, and 3 bases lay outside the gene matches. CDR3 DNA sequence: TGTGCCAGCAGCCTAGCAGGGGGCTCCTACGAGCAGTACTTC. Encoded protein: CASSLAGGSYEQYF.

Concerning this clone: Other DNA sequences in the same sample also yield this CDR3. Here the CDR3 DNA reads TGCGCCAGCAGCTTGGGAGGCGGAAACACCATATATTTT. Its translation: CASSLGGGNTIYF. V and J are TRBV5-1 and TRBJ1-3; D remains ambiguous. The ends were cut back, 0 bases at V and 4 bases at J, with 5 bases in the middle. Germline CDR1 SGHRS, CDR2 YFSETQ. The CDR3 sequence is 13 residues long.

This clone has only one observation. V gene TRBV11-3 combines with J gene TRBJ2-1; 7 nucleotides agree with TRBD2. Germline CDR1 and CDR2: SGHNT and YENEEA. This CDR3 has 14 residues. The junction had 7 bases not matched to a gene; V was cut back by 5 bases and J by 6 bases. Here the CDR3 DNA reads TGTGCCAGCAGCCTTGGACTAGAGGGCAATGAGCAGTTCTTC. Its translation is CASSLGLEGNEQFF.

The sample holds one count of this clone. This chain links TRBV11-2 with TRBJ1-1; D uncertain. V was trimmed by 3 bases and J by 3 bases, leaving 5 bases between them. This CDR3 is 12 amino acids long. Germline CDR1 reads SGHAT; CDR2 reads FQNNGV. The CDR3 sequence is CASSFDDTEAFF. As DNA, the CDR3 is TGTGCCAGCAGCTTCGACGACACTGAAGCTTTCTTT.

In its sample, this clone was seen a few times. The V call is TRBV19, the J call TRBJ1-1; 8 nucleotides agree with TRBD1. The trim removed 5 bases at V and 3 bases at J, leaving 11 bases unmatched. Germline V gene data show CDR1 as LNHDA and CDR2 as SQIVND (reference sequence). The CDR3 has 16 amino acids. For the CDR3, the DNA is TGTGCCAGTAGTGTACGGACAGGGTACGCGGACACTGAAGCTTTCTTT. This encodes CASSVRTGYADTEAFF.

The chain employs TRBV4-2 and TRBJ2-1, with 8 bases matching TRBD2. Germline assignment: CDR1 LGHNA and CDR2 YNFKEQ. The CDR3 has 17 amino acids. After removal of 0 bases from V and 2 bases from J, the junction contained 6 bases not matched to a gene. The DNA for the CDR3 is TGTGCCAGCAGCCAAGATCTCCTAGCGGGTACCTACAATGAGCAGTTCTTC. Translation gives CASSQDLLAGTYNEQFF.

The chain links TRBV4-1 to TRBJ1-5, with D possibly matching TRBD1 (5 bases). Looked up from germline, CDR1 is MGHRA and CDR2 is YSYEKL. CDR3 length equals 18 residues. V lost 0 bases and J 1 base, leaving 16 bases between the germline ends. CDR3 loop: CASSQDNSGMISNQPQHF. In nucleotides, the CDR3 is TGCGCCAGCAGCCAAGACAACTCAGGGATGATAAGCAATCAGCCCCAGCATTTT.

The rearrangement joins TRBV19 to TRBJ2-2; 12 bases map to TRBD2. CDR3 length equals 15 residues. V trimming: 9 bases; J trimming: 5 bases; junction bases outside the gene matches: 7. The V gene's germline CDR1 is LNHDA and CDR2 SQIVND (reference sequence). For the CDR3, the DNA is TGTGCCAGCGTCCTAGCGGGAGGGGCGACCGGGGAGCTGTTTTTT. Its protein product is CASVLAGGATGELFF.

The sample holds a few counts of this clone. The gene calls are TRBV19 and TRBJ1-5, with 7 nucleotides matching TRBD1. This CDR3 contains 16 residues. Germline trimming cut 6 bases from V and 3 bases from J; bases unmatched to any gene: 11. Per the germline V gene, CDR1 is LNHDA and CDR2 is SQIVND (reference sequence). The CDR3: CASRNSGQLFNQPQHF. The CDR3 coding sequence is TGTGCCAGTAGGAATTCGGGACAGCTTTTCAATCAGCCCCAGCATTTT.

The V and J genes are TRBV9 and TRBJ2-3; a weak D match, TRBD2 (5 bases). Germline-derived CDR1 and CDR2 are SGDLS and YYNGEE. V was shortened by 4 bases and J by 9 bases, with 15 bases between the two germline ends. CDR3 length: 13 amino acids. The CDR3 DNA sequence: TGTGCCAGCAGCCCCCCCACCCTAGCAACGCAGTATTTT. Residues: CASSPPTLATQYF.

The rearrangement uses TRBV10-3 and TRBJ2-1; no clear D gene. The CDR3 is 12 amino acids. With 4 bases removed from V and 7 bases from J, the gap between germline ends came to 8 bases. The V gene's germline CDR1 is ENHRY and CDR2 SYGVKD. DNA of the CDR3: TGTGCCATCAGTGCGGTGGGAAATGAGCAGTTCTTC. Its translation: CAISAVGNEQFF.

DNA for the CDR3: TGTGCCACTACAACCGGCGTTGACAGCAGGTACATTCAGTACTTC. This translates into CATTTGVDSRYIQYF. The V and J genes are TRBV21-1 and TRBJ2-4; the table's D call of TRBD1 was not tested on the DNA. TRBV21-1 is listed as a pseudogene. The CDR3 contains 15 residues.

This chain joins TRBV7-9 and TRBJ2-1; 8 bases are a match to TRBD2. The J segment lost 6 bases and the V segment lost 6 bases, leaving 10 bases of the junction unmatched. CDR1 is SEHNR, CDR2 FQNEAQ, per germline (reference sequence). The CDR3 loop spans 15 amino acids. The CDR3 coding sequence is TGTGCCAGCAGTCCCCGCGGGGCGGGAGGCAATGAGCAGTTCTTC. Translation gives CASSPRGAGGNEQFF. The variable domain in full, with the rest retrieved from reference TRBV7-9 and TRBJ2-1, is DTGVSQNPRHKITKRGQNVTFRCDPISEHNRLYWYRQTLGQGPEFLTYFQNEAQLEKSRLLSDRFSAERPKGSFSTLEIQRTEQGDSAMYLCASSPRGAGGNEQFFGPGTRLTVL.

This clone was found once. The V and J genes are TRBV29-1 and TRBJ2-5, with TRBD1 as a possible D gene (6 bases). The CDR3 spans 12 residues. V gave up 5 bases and J gave up 0 bases, with 7 bases separating them. In germline, CDR1 is SQVTM, CDR2 ANQGSEA. CDR3 nucleotides: TGCAGCGTTAGGACAGACCAAGAGACCCAGTACTTC. This codes for CSVRTDQETQYF.

The V call is TRBV4-3, the J call TRBJ2-3, with D unclear. CDR1 LGHNA and CDR2 YSLEER come from the germline V gene. This CDR3 comprises 15 residues. Deletions cut 8 bases from V and 2 bases from J, with 17 bases between. The CDR3 nucleotides are TGCGCCAGCGCCCTCAACGACTTTATCACAGATACGCAGTATTTT. Amino acids: CASALNDFITDTQYF.

V is TRBV20-1 and J is TRBJ1-1; D gene unclear. The V gene lost 7 bases and the J gene lost 6 bases, with 12 bases spanning the gap. Germline CDR1 reads DFQATT; CDR2 reads SNEGSKA (reference sequence). CDR3 size: 11 residues. CDR3 loop: CSVPLGSEAFF. The CDR3 region has the DNA TGCAGTGTTCCATTGGGGTCTGAAGCTTTCTTT.

The chain couples TRBV30 to TRBJ2-5, with D tentatively TRBD2 (5 bases). The V gene lost 1 base and the J gene lost 7 bases, with 19 bases spanning the gap. Germline CDR1 and CDR2: GTSNPN and SVGIG (reference sequence). This CDR3 region has 15 residues. CDR3 region: CAWSEVDPLGGTQYF. The CDR3 nucleotides are TGTGCCTGGAGTGAGGTGGACCCCCTAGGAGGGACCCAGTACTTC.

This rearrangement joins TRBV13 to TRBJ2-5; D might be TRBD2 (6 bases). Trimming stripped 6 bases from V and 7 bases from J, with 18 bases between. The CDR3 loop spans 14 amino acids. The germline CDR1 and CDR2 sequences are PRHDT and FYEKMQ (reference sequence). DNA of the CDR3: TGTGCCAGCAGTCCCAGCCGCGCGGGGTCGACCCAGTACTTC. It translates to CASSPSRAGSTQYF.

The V and J genes are TRBV15 and TRBJ2-6, with 7 nucleotides matching TRBD2. The CDR3 length is 19 residues. V trimming: 5 bases; J trimming: 0 bases; junction bases outside the gene matches: 13. The V gene's germline CDR1 is LNHNV and CDR2 YYDKDF (reference sequence). DNA for the CDR3: TGTGCCACCAGCGCCTGGGGCGGGGGACCTACCTCTGGGGCCAACGTCCTGACTTTC. Its translation: CATSAWGGGPTSGANVLTF. Based on the CDR3 plus reference TRBV15 and TRBJ2-6, the full variable domain is DAMVIQNPRYQVTQFGKPVTLSCSQTLNHNVMYWYQQKSSQAPKLLFHYYDKDFNNEADTPDNFQSRRPNTSFCFLDIRSPGLGDTAMYLCATSAWGGGPTSGANVLTFGAGSRLTVL.

This clone was recorded a few times. The V call is TRBV5-1, the J call TRBJ2-7; D remains unclear. The CDR3 runs 14 residues. The germline CDR1 and CDR2 sequences are SGHRS and YFSETQ. Trimming took 3 bases from V and 2 from J, leaving 12 bases between them. The CDR3 loop is CASSSGGNTYEQYF. The CDR3 DNA follows: TGCGCCAGCAGCTCGGGTGGGAACACCTACGAGCAGTACTTC.

V is TRBV10-3 and J is TRBJ2-2, with D perhaps matching TRBD2 (5 bases). This CDR3 region has 11 residues. The germline V gene encodes CDR1 ENHRY and CDR2 SYGVKD. CDR3 sequence: CAAGDPGELFF. The CDR3 region has the DNA TGTGCGGCCGGGGATCCCGGGGAGCTGTTTTTT.

The CDR3 DNA is TGTGCCAGCAGCTTGGGAGGAGGGGCCAGCGGGAGCTCCTACGAGCAGTACTTC. Its protein product is CASSLGGGASGSSYEQYF. This sequence joins TRBV5-8 and TRBJ2-7; TRBD2 agrees at 8 bases. Germline lookup yields CDR1 SGHTS and CDR2 YDEGEE. The J segment lost 0 bases and the V segment lost 0 bases, leaving 11 bases of the junction unmatched. The CDR3 length is 18 residues.

The chain is built from TRBV14 and TRBJ2-2; no clear D. Germline loops: CDR1 SGHDN, CDR2 FVKESK. The CDR3 has 14 amino acids. Trimming removed 0 bases at V and 4 bases at J, with 6 bases between. The CDR3 region has the DNA TGTGCCAGCAGCCAAGATCCGAGCACCGGGGAGCTGTTTTTT. Amino acids: CASSQDPSTGELFF.

This chain joins TRBV4-1 and TRBJ2-7, with D possibly TRBD2 on 6 matching bases. V was pared by 4 bases and J by 4 bases, with 11 bases between. This CDR3 spans 13 amino acids. The germline CDR1 and CDR2 sequences are MGHRA and YSYEKL. Here the CDR3 reads CASSPFGGYEQYF. The CDR3 bases are TGCGCCAGCAGCCCCTTTGGGGGGTACGAGCAGTACTTC.

The sample holds one count of this clone. The V gene is TRBV4-1, the J gene TRBJ2-6, with no clear D. V lost 4 bases and J lost 1, with 14 bases in between. In germline, CDR1 is MGHRA, CDR2 YSYEKL. The CDR3 runs to 17 residues. The CDR3 is CASSPPPLGSGANVLTF. In DNA, the CDR3 is TGCGCCAGCAGCCCTCCTCCGTTGGGTTCTGGGGCCAACGTCCTGACTTTC.

V gene TRBV7-9 combines with J gene TRBJ2-5, with D perhaps given as TRBD1 or TRBD2 (5 bases each). CDR1 is SEHNR, CDR2 FQNEAQ, per germline (reference sequence). The V and J ends lost 1 base and 2 bases respectively, with 8 bases between them. The CDR3 has 14 residues. The CDR3 here is CASSLGGNQETQYF. The CDR3 coding sequence is TGTGCCAGCAGCTTAGGGGGGAATCAAGAGACCCAGTACTTC. Full variable domain (missing parts from reference TRBV7-9 and TRBJ2-5): DTGVSQNPRHKITKRGQNVTFRCDPISEHNRLYWYRQTLGQGPEFLTYFQNEAQLEKSRLLSDRFSAERPKGSFSTLEIQRTEQGDSAMYLCASSLGGNQETQYFGPGTRLLVL.